This T cell receptor beta chain was identified during a study of vaccination and CD4 T cells after COVID-19. Study summary: Two of the convalescents were Hispanic, and the group consisted of six males and four females.

This clonotype was picked up a small number of times. Its antigen is still unknown. The sample's treatment: approximately 9-day PBMC culture with coronavirus spike peptide pools or control peptides (ViraFEST assay). After expanding antigen-specific T cells with peptide pools, ViraFEST sequenced their TCRs. Study-level results: Convalescent patients saw a median roughly 85% of their reactive clones show up only after vaccination.

The CDR3 is made up of 16 amino acids. Germline lookup yields CDR1 MGHDK and CDR2 SYGVNS. The V end was cut by 1 base, the J end by 9 bases, with 16 bases between. Cultured CD4+ T-cell DNA underwent Oncomine TCR Beta short-read sequencing. Each CDR3 protein is one row after TCRdb ran MiXCR on the PCR reads. The table records about 15,000 distinct CDR3 sequences, roughly 43% of them present only once. The source was CD4+ T cells from blood, cultured in vitro, collected before SARS-CoV-2 vaccination. The gene calls are TRBV25-1 and TRBJ1-6, with D tentatively TRBD1 (5 bases). This receptor was identified in a human donor who had recovered from COVID-19. For the CDR3, the DNA is TGTGCCAGCAGTGAATCAGGTCGGGGGAAGGGTTCACCCCTCCACTTT. Its protein is CASSESGRGKGSPLHF.